A single sample is the source of the 30 T cell receptor beta chains below, sequenced in a study of T cell responses to AZD1222 COVID-19 vaccine. Assay: immunoSEQ multiplex PCR; the TCRdb copy retains only in-frame clones and omits some. The sample contains roughly 48,000 clones, about nine tenths of which appear only once. The source was peripheral blood, collected 28 days after the second AZD1222 dose. Every receptor here comes from an adult who received the AZD1222 COVID-19 vaccine.

This clone came up once. The genes are TRBV2 and TRBJ1-1; D is possibly TRBD1 (6 bases). CDR3 size: 17 residues. Germline V gene data show CDR1 as SNHLY and CDR2 as FYNNEI. The germline V and J ends were trimmed by 6 bases and 0 bases, with 20 bases remaining between them. For the CDR3, the DNA is TGTGCCAGCAGCCCGGGGGGGACAACAATCATGAACACTGAAGCTTTCTTT. The encoded protein is CASSPGGTTIMNTEAFF.

The rearrangement joins TRBV10-1 to TRBJ2-7; D unclear. This CDR3 is 13 amino acids long. Trimming took 0 bases from V and 7 from J, leaving 10 bases between them. Germline CDR1 reads WNHNN; CDR2 reads SYGVQD (reference sequence). The CDR3 DNA sequence: TGCGCCAGCAGTGAGTCGCTGTTCTCTGAGCAGTACTTC. This sequence encodes CASSESLFSEQYF.

The chain is built from TRBV20-1 and TRBJ2-7, with D tentatively TRBD2 (6 bases). The V end lost 2 bases, the J end lost 7 bases, and 9 bases lay between the germline ends. There are 11 residues in the CDR3. Germline-derived CDR1 and CDR2 are DFQATT and SNEGSKA (reference sequence). The CDR3 coding sequence is TGCAGTGCTAGACACGGGGGAGAGCAGTACTTC. Translation gives CSARHGGEQYF.

This clone was seen only a few times. The rearrangement uses TRBV6-4 and TRBJ2-3, with D possibly matching TRBD2 (6 bases). V lost 3 bases, J lost 5 bases, and 15 bases lay in between. The CDR3 sequence is 15 residues long. Germline values: CDR1 MRHNA, CDR2 SNTAGT. CDR3: CASSDGAGSGDTQYF. The CDR3 region has the DNA TGTGCCAGCAGTGATGGCGCCGGGAGTGGAGATACGCAGTATTTT.

The chain is built from TRBV7-8 and TRBJ2-2, with D perhaps given as TRBD1 or TRBD2 (5 bases each). The germline V and J ends were trimmed by 2 bases and 4 bases, with 11 bases remaining between them. This CDR3 has 15 residues. The germline V gene encodes CDR1 SGHVS and CDR2 FQNEAQ. The CDR3 DNA follows: TGTGCCAGCAGCTTAATCAGGGCGGGCACCGGGGAGCTGTTTTTT. It encodes CASSLIRAGTGELFF.

The chain recombines TRBV5-1 with TRBJ1-2; no reliable D call. Germline V CDR1 and CDR2: SGHRS, YFSETQ. The V gene lost 1 base and the J gene lost 5 bases, with 6 bases spanning the gap. This CDR3 is built from 12 residues. Here the CDR3 reads CASSLSGYGYTF. In DNA form, the CDR3 reads TGCGCCAGCAGCTTGTCAGGATATGGCTACACCTTC.

This clone was observed a single time. The chain employs TRBV3-1 (or the pseudogene TRBV3-2) and TRBJ2-5; D not certain. The V end was cut by 0 bases, the J end by 5 bases, with 7 bases between. The germline V gene has CDR1 LGHDT and CDR2 YNNKEL (reference sequence). The CDR3 sequence is 13 residues long. CDR3 amino acids: CASSQESSETQYF. The CDR3 DNA reads as TGTGCCAGCAGCCAAGAGTCTTCTGAGACCCAGTACTTC.

The chain recombines TRBV5-5 with TRBJ2-3, with 11 positions matching TRBD1. CDR1 is SGHKS and CDR2 is YYEKEE in the germline V gene (reference sequence). The trim removed 3 bases at V and 5 bases at J, leaving 14 bases unmatched. This CDR3 has 18 residues. The CDR3 region has the DNA TGTGCCAGCAGCTCCAGGGATGGACCGGGACAGGGGGGAGATACGCAGTATTTT. It specifies CASSSRDGPGQGGDTQYF. Filled out from reference TRBV5-5 and TRBJ2-3, the complete variable domain reads DAGVTQSPTHLIKTRGQQVTLRCSPISGHKSVSWYQQVLGQGPQFIFQYYEKEERGRGNFPDRFSARQFPNYSSELNVNALLLGDSALYLCASSSRDGPGQGGDTQYFGPGTRLTVL.

J is TRBJ2-7 and V is TRBV2; 9 nucleotides agree with TRBD2. V shed 0 bases and J 4 bases; nucleotides not matched to a gene: 13. The germline gives CDR1 SNHLY, CDR2 FYNNEI. This CDR3 is built from 18 residues. This CDR3 reads CASSEALLVGGRGYEQYF. DNA for the CDR3: TGTGCCAGCAGTGAAGCGCTTCTTGTGGGCGGGAGGGGGTACGAGCAGTACTTC.

V and J are TRBV5-6 and TRBJ2-3; D possibly corresponds to TRBD1 (7 bases). Germline V CDR1 and CDR2: SGHDT, YYEEEE. V was clipped by 0 bases and J by 9 bases, with 14 bases between them. The CDR3 covers 14 residues. The DNA for the CDR3 is TGTGCCAGCAGCTTGGACTACTCAGGGGGGACGCAGTATTTT. Its protein product is CASSLDYSGGTQYF.

This chain joins TRBV6-2 or TRBV6-3 and TRBJ2-3; D is perhaps TRBD2 (6 bases). CDR1 is MNHEY and CDR2 is SVGEGT in the germline V gene. Trimming stripped 3 bases from V and 2 bases from J, with 9 bases between. The CDR3 is 14 amino acids. The CDR3 is CASSYGGTTDTQYF. CDR3 sequence (DNA): TGTGCCAGCAGTTATGGCGGGACCACAGATACGCAGTATTTT.

This clone was found once. The rearrangement uses TRBV2 and TRBJ1-6; the D gene is possibly TRBD1 (6 bases). V was trimmed by 7 bases and J by 9 bases, leaving 16 bases between them. Germline CDR1 is SNHLY and CDR2 is FYNNEI. CDR3 size: 14 residues. DNA for the CDR3: TGTGCCAGCAAGCCGGGGCGAGGGGGTTCACCCCTCCACTTT. Protein sequence: CASKPGRGGSPLHF.

V is TRBV4-1 and J is TRBJ1-2; D is perhaps TRBD1 (6 bases). The CDR3 is 16 amino acids. Trimming stripped 3 bases from V and 2 bases from J, with 16 bases between. Germline loops: CDR1 MGHRA, CDR2 YSYEKL. The CDR3 DNA reads as TGCGCCAGCAGCCACCCGTATAGGGACAAGAACTATGGCTACACCTTC. The encoded protein is CASSHPYRDKNYGYTF.

The genes are TRBV6-5 and TRBJ1-5; TRBD1 aligns across 8 bases. From germline, CDR1 is MNHEY and CDR2 SVGAGI. The CDR3 contains 15 residues. The J segment lost 2 bases and the V segment lost 5 bases, leaving 5 bases of the junction unmatched. CDR3 sequence: CASSRQGWGNQPQHF. DNA for the CDR3: TGTGCCAGCAGTCGACAGGGGTGGGGCAATCAGCCCCAGCATTTT.

The V call is TRBV6-2 or TRBV6-3, the J call TRBJ1-4; D ambiguous. V was shortened by 6 bases and J by 0 bases, with 11 bases between the two germline ends. The CDR3 extends over 15 amino acids. Germline assignment: CDR1 MNHEY and CDR2 SVGEGT. The DNA for the CDR3 is TGTGCCAGCAGCCCCGGCGAGGCAACTAATGAAAAACTGTTTTTT. It codes for CASSPGEATNEKLFF.

V usage is TRBV19 and J usage is TRBJ2-3, with 12 bases that match TRBD2. Germline assignment: CDR1 LNHDA and CDR2 SQIVND (reference sequence). CDR3 length: 16 amino acids. V lost 6 bases and J lost 6; bases outside the gene matches: 10. The CDR3 coding sequence is TGTGCCAGTAGGCTAGCGGGGGGGAAGGAATGGGATACGCAGTATTTT. This codes for CASRLAGGKEWDTQYF.

The chain combines TRBV28 with TRBJ2-7; D is unresolved. This CDR3 contains 11 residues. V shed 2 bases and J shed 9 bases, with 8 bases lying between them. Germline-derived CDR1 and CDR2 are MDHEN and SYDVKM. Here the CDR3 reads CASSLLGWQYF. CDR3 bases: TGTGCCAGCAGTTTACTAGGTTGGCAGTACTTC.

A single count supports this clone. This rearrangement joins TRBV11-2 to TRBJ2-7, with no clear D. In germline, CDR1 is SGHAT, CDR2 FQNNGV. The CDR3 loop spans 12 amino acids. V lost 5 bases and J lost 8, with 13 bases in between. Here the CDR3 DNA reads TGTGCCAGCAGCGCCTTCCATAATCAGCAGTACTTC. This encodes CASSAFHNQQYF.

The chain carries TRBV7-9 and TRBJ1-1; D is uncertain. CDR1 and CDR2 from the germline V gene are SEHNR and FQNEAQ (reference sequence). Trimming pared 9 bases from V and 1 base from J, leaving 9 bases between. CDR3 length: 12 residues. The DNA of the CDR3 is TGTGCCAGTGATCGGGGGAACACTGAAGCTTTCTTT. Translation: CASDRGNTEAFF.

This chain joins TRBV5-4 and TRBJ1-5, with a tentative D call TRBD1 (6 bases). With 3 bases removed from V and 5 bases from J, the gap between germline ends came to 27 bases. Germline V lookup: CDR1 SGHNT, CDR2 YYREEE (reference sequence). CDR3 length equals 19 residues. The CDR3 here is CASSSTSLAQPGVDQPQHF. The CDR3 nucleotides are TGTGCCAGCAGCTCAACAAGTTTAGCTCAGCCAGGGGTTGATCAGCCCCAGCATTTT.

V and J are TRBV11-2 and TRBJ1-1; 7 bases are shared with TRBD1. Germline V gives CDR1 SGHAT, CDR2 FQNNGV. The length of the CDR3 is 15 residues. The J segment lost 1 base and the V segment lost 0 bases, leaving 2 bases of the junction unmatched. CDR3 amino acids: CASSLEPGGNTEAFF. CDR3 sequence (DNA): TGTGCCAGCAGCTTAGAGCCAGGGGGGAACACTGAAGCTTTCTTT.

The chain has TRBV3-1 (or the pseudogene TRBV3-2) and TRBJ1-1; D is ambiguous. Germline-derived CDR1 and CDR2 are LGHDT and YNNKEL (reference sequence). V lost 0 bases and J 8 bases, leaving 10 bases between the germline ends. This CDR3 comprises 13 residues. For the CDR3, the DNA is TGTGCCAGCAGCCAAGATCTATCAGAGGAAGCTTTCTTT. This gives the protein CASSQDLSEEAFF.

The V call is TRBV27, the J call TRBJ1-6; no clear D. V was trimmed by 6 bases and J by 14 bases, leaving 14 bases between them. Germline CDR1 and CDR2: MNHEY and SMNVEV (reference sequence). The length of the CDR3 is 12 residues. The DNA for the CDR3 is TGTGCCAGCAGATGGGAATTGCTCACCCTCCACTTT. This codes for CASRWELLTLHF.

As DNA, the CDR3 is TGTGCCAGCCGGAAAGTGGGGGCTAATGAAAAACTGTTTTTT. It encodes CASRKVGANEKLFF. The chain recombines TRBV6-5 with TRBJ1-4; weak D call: TRBD1 (5 bases). The ends were cut back, 8 bases at V and 3 bases at J, with 13 bases in the middle. There are 14 residues in the CDR3. CDR1 MNHEY and CDR2 SVGAGI come from the germline V gene.

The rearrangement links TRBV5-4 to TRBJ2-3; D remains ambiguous. The CDR3 sequence is 14 residues long. Trimming stripped 0 bases from V and 4 bases from J, with 9 bases between. Germline lookup yields CDR1 SGHNT and CDR2 YYREEE (reference sequence). CDR3 nucleotides: TGTGCCAGCAGCTTGGTTGCCACGTCAGATACGCAGTATTTT. Residues: CASSLVATSDTQYF.

The rearrangement links TRBV4-3 to TRBJ2-2; unclear D gene. The CDR3 extends over 15 amino acids. Per germline, CDR1 LGHNA and CDR2 YSLEER. V lost 0 bases to trimming and J lost 2 bases, with 7 bases between them. CDR3 DNA sequence: TGCGCCAGCAGCCAAGATGGGATTAACACCGGGGAGCTGTTTTTT. Encoded protein: CASSQDGINTGELFF.

This clone was recorded only once. V is TRBV4-2 and J is TRBJ2-7; TRBD1 or TRBD2 may be the D gene (5 bases each). Germline CDR1 and CDR2: LGHNA and YNFKEQ. Deletions cut 4 bases from V and 5 bases from J, with 18 bases between. There are 15 residues in the CDR3. The DNA for the CDR3 is TGTGCCAGCAGCCGCCGGGACGGGTTGGGGGACGAGCAGTACTTC. Its translation is CASSRRDGLGDEQYF.

The rearrangement links TRBV19 to TRBJ1-2; perhaps TRBD1 as D (6 bases). The ends were cut back, 4 bases at V and 1 base at J, with 10 bases in the middle. Germline V gives CDR1 LNHDA, CDR2 SQIVND (reference sequence). The length of the CDR3 is 14 residues. The CDR3: CASSTLQGNYGYTF. The DNA for the CDR3 is TGTGCCAGTAGTACCCTACAGGGTAACTATGGCTACACCTTC.

The chain recombines TRBV2 with TRBJ2-6; D not certain. V shed 8 bases and J shed 4 bases, with 6 bases lying between them. Germline-derived CDR1 and CDR2 are SNHLY and FYNNEI. This CDR3 region has 12 residues. DNA for the CDR3: TGTGCCAGCTCACAAGGGGCCAACGTCCTGACTTTC. It yields the protein CASSQGANVLTF. Using reference TRBV2 and TRBJ2-6 for the parts outside the CDR3, the full variable domain is EPEVTQTPSHQVTQMGQEVILRCVPISNHLYFYWYRQILGQKVEFLVSFYNNEISEKSEIFDDQFSVERPDGSNFTLKIRSTKLEDSAMYFCASSQGANVLTFGAGSRLTVL.

CDR3 sequence reads: CASSSNYGYTF. The CDR3 DNA reads TGTGCCAGCAGTTCTAACTATGGCTACACCTTC. V is TRBV28 and J is TRBJ1-2; no clear D. The V end lost 4 bases, the J end lost 0 bases, and 0 bases lay between the germline ends. Germline V gene lookup returns CDR1 MDHEN and CDR2 SYDVKM. The CDR3 consists of 11 residues.